The next 5 T cell receptor beta chains were all read from a single sample in a study of shared clonotypes between healthy human individuals. Data came from immunoSEQ multiplex PCR; TCRdb stores just in-frame clones and leaves some out. This table has about 1 million clones, about three quarters appearing once. The sequencing sample was made of memory CD4+ T cells sorted from blood. Subset given: CD45RA-negative fraction. The receptor source for this set is a man younger than 35 in good health.

The chain is built from TRBV6-6 and TRBJ1-1; 7 positions agree with TRBD1. Trimming at V came to 7 bases and at J to 0 bases, leaving 11 bases not matched to a gene. CDR3 length: 16 residues. Germline V gives CDR1 MNHNY, CDR2 SVGAGI (reference sequence). The CDR3 reads CASTRYAGTVNTEAFF. The CDR3 nucleotides read TGTGCCAGCACCCGATATGCCGGGACAGTGAACACTGAAGCTTTCTTT.

The chain combines TRBV27 with TRBJ1-3; a possible D gene is TRBD1 (6 bases). The CDR3 loop spans 15 amino acids. In germline, CDR1 is MNHEY, CDR2 SMNVEV (reference sequence). Trimming pared 6 bases from V and 0 bases from J, leaving 12 bases between. The CDR3 DNA sequence: TGTGCCAGCAGGCAACAGGGATACTCTGGAAACACCATATATTTT. Amino acid sequence: CASRQQGYSGNTIYF.

This clone was recorded a few times. V usage is TRBV9 and J usage is TRBJ1-6; no definite D call. This CDR3 has 15 residues. V was pared by 0 bases and J by 5 bases, with 9 bases between. Germline V CDR1 and CDR2: SGDLS, YYNGEE. CDR3 sequence: CASSVGPDHNSPLHF. For the CDR3, the DNA is TGTGCCAGCAGCGTAGGGCCAGACCATAATTCACCCCTCCACTTT.

The V gene is TRBV2, the J gene TRBJ2-2; 8 bases fit TRBD2. The CDR3 contains 13 residues. CDR1 and CDR2 (germline): SNHLY, FYNNEI. The J segment lost 5 bases and the V segment lost 6 bases, leaving 2 bases of the junction unmatched. DNA for the CDR3: TGTGCCAGCAGGCGGGAGGAAACCGGGGAGCTGTTTTTT. This gives the protein CASRREETGELFF.

The V and J genes are TRBV27 and TRBJ1-5; a possible D gene is TRBD1 (6 bases). Germline V CDR1 and CDR2: MNHEY, SMNVEV (reference sequence). The V end was cut by 2 bases, the J end by 5 bases, with 13 bases between. This CDR3 has 15 residues. The CDR3, as DNA: TGTGCCAGCAGTTTAGGGGGCAGGGCCTATCAGCCCCAGCATTTT. Protein product: CASSLGGRAYQPQHF.